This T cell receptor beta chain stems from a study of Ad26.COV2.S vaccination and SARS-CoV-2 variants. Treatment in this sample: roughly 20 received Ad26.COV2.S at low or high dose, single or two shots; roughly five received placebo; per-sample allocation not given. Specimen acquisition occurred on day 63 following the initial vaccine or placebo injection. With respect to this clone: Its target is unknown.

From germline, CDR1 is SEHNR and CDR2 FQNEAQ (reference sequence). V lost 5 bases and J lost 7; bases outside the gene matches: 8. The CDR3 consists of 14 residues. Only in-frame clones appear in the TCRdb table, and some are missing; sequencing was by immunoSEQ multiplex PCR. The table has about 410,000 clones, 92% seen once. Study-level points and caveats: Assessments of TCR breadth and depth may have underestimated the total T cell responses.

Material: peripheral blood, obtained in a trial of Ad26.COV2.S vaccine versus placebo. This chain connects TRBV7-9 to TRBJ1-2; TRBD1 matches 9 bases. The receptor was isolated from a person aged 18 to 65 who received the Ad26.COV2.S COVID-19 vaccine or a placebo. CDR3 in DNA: TGTGCCAGCAGCCTACATACAGGGGGCCTTGGCTACACCTTC. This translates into CASSLHTGGLGYTF.